Below, one TCR beta chain is given with its context. The antigen is not known. Here immunoSEQ multiplex PCR was the method, and the copy in TCRdb shows in-frame clones only, minus some. The sample holds about 150,000 clones; roughly 85% are singletons and the top ten take under 8%. This entry comes from a study of T cell responses to AZD1222 COVID-19 vaccine. The CDR3 loop spans 17 amino acids. The V gene's germline CDR1 is SGHDN and CDR2 FVKESK. Unmatched junction bases numbered 15, after V lost 4 bases and J lost 4 bases. Findings and caveats of the study: At 160-218 and 743-854, vaccine-associated CD4 TCRs were dominant, and they spanned spike. Donors skewed white British and female; clonal diversity was possibly underestimated. Baseline seropositives among AZD1222 recipients totaled only five to seven. Increases in Spike-specific TCR breadth and depth were seen after two AZD1222 doses.

The receptor was isolated from an adult who received the MenACWY meningococcal vaccine as a control. Sequencing used peripheral blood, obtained 28 days after the second dose of the MenACWY control vaccine. The gene calls are TRBV14 and TRBJ2-5; 7 nucleotides line up with TRBD2. The CDR3 region is CASSLGTTSFLGETQYF. DNA for the CDR3: TGTGCCAGCAGCCTCGGGACTACCAGCTTCCTAGGAGAGACCCAGTACTTC.